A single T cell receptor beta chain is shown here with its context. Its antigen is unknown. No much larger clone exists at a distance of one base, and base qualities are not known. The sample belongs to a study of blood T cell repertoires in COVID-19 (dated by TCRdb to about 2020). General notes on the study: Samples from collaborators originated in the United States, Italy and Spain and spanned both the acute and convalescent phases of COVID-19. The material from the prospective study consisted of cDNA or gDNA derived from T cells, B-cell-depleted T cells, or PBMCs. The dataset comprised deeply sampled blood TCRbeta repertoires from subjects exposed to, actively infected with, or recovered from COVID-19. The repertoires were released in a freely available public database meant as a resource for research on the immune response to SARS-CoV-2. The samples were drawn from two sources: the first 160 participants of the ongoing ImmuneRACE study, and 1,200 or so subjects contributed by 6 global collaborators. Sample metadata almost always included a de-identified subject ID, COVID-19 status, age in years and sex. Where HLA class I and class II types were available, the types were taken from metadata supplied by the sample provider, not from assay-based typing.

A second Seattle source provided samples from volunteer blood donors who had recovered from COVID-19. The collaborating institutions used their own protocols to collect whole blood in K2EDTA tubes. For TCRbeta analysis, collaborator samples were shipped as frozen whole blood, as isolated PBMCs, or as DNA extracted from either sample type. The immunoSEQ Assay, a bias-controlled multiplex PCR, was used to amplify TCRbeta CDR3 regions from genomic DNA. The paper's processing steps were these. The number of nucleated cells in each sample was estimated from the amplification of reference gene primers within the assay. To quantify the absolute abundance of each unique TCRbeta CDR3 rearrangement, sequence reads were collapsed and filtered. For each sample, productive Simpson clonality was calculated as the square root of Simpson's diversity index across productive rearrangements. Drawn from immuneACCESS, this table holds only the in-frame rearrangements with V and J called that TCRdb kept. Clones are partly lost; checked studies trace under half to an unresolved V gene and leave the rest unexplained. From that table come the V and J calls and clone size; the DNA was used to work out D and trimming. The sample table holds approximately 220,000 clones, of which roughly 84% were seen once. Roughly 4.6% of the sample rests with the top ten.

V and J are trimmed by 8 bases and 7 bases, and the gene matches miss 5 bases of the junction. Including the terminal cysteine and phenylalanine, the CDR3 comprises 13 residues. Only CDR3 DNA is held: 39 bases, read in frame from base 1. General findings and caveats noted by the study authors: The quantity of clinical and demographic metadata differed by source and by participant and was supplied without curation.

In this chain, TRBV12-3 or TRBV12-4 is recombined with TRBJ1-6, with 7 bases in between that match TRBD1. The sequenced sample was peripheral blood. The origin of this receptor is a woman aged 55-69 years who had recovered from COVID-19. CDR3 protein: CASRQGTNSPLHF. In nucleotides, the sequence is TGTGCCAGCCGACAGGGAACCAATTCACCCCTCCACTTT.